This T cell receptor (beta chain) comes out of a study of naive and memory T cell subsets. Study conclusions and caveats: Especially in CD8 cells, naive repertoires contained a few larger clonotypes, possibly CD45RA-re-expressing memory cells. From naive to CM, EM and EMRA, diversity decreased and Gini increased.

The beta constant-region primer was an equimolar mix of two oligonucleotides covering TRBC1 and TRBC2. The ligated cDNA underwent four PCR rounds using SP2 and nested alpha and beta constant-region primers. TCRdb reprocessed the UMI-ligation and nested PCR reads via MiXCR and lists one record per CDR3 protein. Among over 80,000 distinct CDR3 sequences listed, 11% were seen once. There are a few counts of this clonotype. Its antigen remains unidentified. The germline gives CDR1 SGHTA, CDR2 FQGNSA. The CDR3 is 16 amino acids. Between the trimmed V and J ends, which lost 4 bases and 2 bases, there was a span of 16 bases.

The material sequenced was naive CD4+ T cells from blood. The sequence came from a human donor in good health. The chain couples TRBV7-2 to TRBJ2-3; D gene ambiguous. In nucleotides, the CDR3 is TGTGCCAGCAGCTCGCGTACCGGACCGAACACAGATACGCAGTATTTT. It yields the protein CASSSRTGPNTDTQYF.